This TCR beta chain derives from a study of blood T cell repertoires in COVID-19. Looking at the study overall: Both acute and convalescent COVID-19 samples were obtained from the United States, Italy and Spain.

The table came from immunoSEQ multiplex PCR; TCRdb's copy has only in-frame clones and leaves some out. The table records under 150,000 clones, approximately 82% of them present only once. Germline V gene lookup returns CDR1 SGHTA and CDR2 FQGNSA. Unmatched junction bases numbered 4, after V lost 4 bases and J lost 7 bases. The CDR3 totals 13 residues. This clonotype was sampled from an elderly man with active or convalescent COVID-19. Sequencing was performed on peripheral blood. The genes are TRBV7-2 and TRBJ1-5; 7 bases are shared with TRBD1. CDR3 nucleotides: TGTGCCAGCAGCTATAACAGGGGACAGCCCCAGCATTTT. This codes for CASSYNRGQPQHF.